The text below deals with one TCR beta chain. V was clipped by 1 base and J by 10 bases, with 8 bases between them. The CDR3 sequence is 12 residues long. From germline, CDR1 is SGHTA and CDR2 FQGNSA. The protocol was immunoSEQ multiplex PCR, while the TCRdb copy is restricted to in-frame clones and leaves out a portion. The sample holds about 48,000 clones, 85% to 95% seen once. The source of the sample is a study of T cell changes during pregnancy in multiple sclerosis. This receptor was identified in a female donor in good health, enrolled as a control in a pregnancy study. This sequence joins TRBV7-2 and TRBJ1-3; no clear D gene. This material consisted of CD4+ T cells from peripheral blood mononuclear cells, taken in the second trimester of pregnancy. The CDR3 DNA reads TGTGCCAGCAGCTTAGAACTCGGGACCATATATTTT. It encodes CASSLELGTIYF.